This passage covers 26 T cell receptor beta chains from one sample sequenced in a study of shared clonotypes between healthy human individuals. CD8 cells regarded as naive lacked CD45RO, were positively chosen for CCR7, and omitted terminally differentiated effector memory CD45RA+ cells. Profiled with immunoSEQ multiplex PCR; TCRdb holds only in-frame clones, not every one. The table lists approximately 840,000 clones, approximately 97% of them singletons, with under 0.25% in the top ten. The sequencing input was naive CD8+ T cells sorted from blood. The receptors were sampled from a man aged 30-40 years in good health.

This chain uses TRBV27 with TRBJ2-3; D is possibly TRBD1 or TRBD2 (5 bases each). Between the trimmed V and J ends, which lost 2 bases and 2 bases, there was a span of 11 bases. The CDR3 spans 15 residues. Germline values: CDR1 MNHEY, CDR2 SMNVEV (reference sequence). CDR3 sequence: CASSLGTQITDTQYF. In DNA form, the CDR3 reads TGTGCCAGCAGTTTAGGGACCCAGATCACAGATACGCAGTATTTT.

V is TRBV7-9 and J is TRBJ2-6; D not certain. The CDR3 sequence is 17 residues long. Trimming cost V 1 base and J 7 bases, with 17 bases left between them. Germline V gene lookup returns CDR1 SEHNR and CDR2 FQNEAQ (reference sequence). CDR3 region: CASSLDMSIAEANVLTF. The CDR3 DNA reads as TGTGCCAGCAGCTTAGACATGTCAATCGCGGAAGCCAACGTCCTGACTTTC.

This rearrangement joins TRBV28 to TRBJ2-2; 8 nucleotides align to TRBD1. The CDR3 contains 15 residues. J lost 6 bases, V lost 5 bases, and 8 bases had no gene match. CDR1 is MDHEN and CDR2 is SYDVKM in the germline V gene. Written as DNA, the CDR3 is TGTGCCAGCAGTCTGTGGACAGGGACCGCCGGGGAGCTGTTTTTT. This codes for CASSLWTGTAGELFF.

The V gene is TRBV2, the J gene TRBJ2-7; TRBD2 is a possible D gene (5 bases). The V gene lost 7 bases and the J gene lost 7 bases, with 14 bases spanning the gap. The CDR3 loop spans 12 amino acids. Germline V gene data show CDR1 as SNHLY and CDR2 as FYNNEI. The CDR3 protein is CASIGSRSEQYF. CDR3 bases: TGTGCCAGCATTGGGAGTAGGAGTGAGCAGTACTTC.

The chain has TRBV11-2 and TRBJ1-3, with TRBD1 identical over 7 bases. CDR1 is SGHAT, CDR2 FQNNGV, per germline. The CDR3 sequence is 15 residues long. J was trimmed by 4 bases and V by 2 bases; bases with no gene match: 5. The CDR3 loop is CASSLSRGYGNTIYF. DNA of the CDR3: TGTGCCAGCAGCTTATCCAGGGGGTACGGAAACACCATATATTTT.

The chain couples TRBV2 to TRBJ1-1; D gene ambiguous. V dropped 6 bases and J dropped 5 bases, with 16 bases sitting between them. The CDR3 contains 14 residues. Germline CDR1 reads SNHLY; CDR2 reads FYNNEI. In DNA form, the CDR3 reads TGTGCCAGCAGGCCTGGGGAGGGTTGGACTGAAGCTTTCTTT. Encoded protein: CASRPGEGWTEAFF. The variable domain in full, with the rest retrieved from reference TRBV2 and TRBJ1-1, is EPEVTQTPSHQVTQMGQEVILRCVPISNHLYFYWYRQILGQKVEFLVSFYNNEISEKSEIFDDQFSVERPDGSNFTLKIRSTKLEDSAMYFCASRPGEGWTEAFFGQGTRLTVV.

V usage is TRBV7-9 and J usage is TRBJ2-1; unclear D gene. Germline-derived CDR1 and CDR2 are SEHNR and FQNEAQ (reference sequence). Deletions cut 0 bases from V and 0 bases from J, with 6 bases between. This CDR3 spans 15 amino acids. CDR3 amino acids: CASSLARTSYNEQFF. CDR3 coding DNA: TGTGCCAGCAGCTTAGCCCGGACCTCCTACAATGAGCAGTTCTTC.

The rearrangement uses TRBV29-1 and TRBJ2-1; TRBD2 matches at 9 bases. In germline, CDR1 is SQVTM, CDR2 ANQGSEA. V was pared by 4 bases and J by 7 bases, with 8 bases of the junction left unmatched. The length of the CDR3 is 14 residues. The CDR3 loop reads CSVGRTSETNEQFF. The CDR3 DNA follows: TGCAGCGTTGGTAGGACTAGCGAGACTAATGAGCAGTTCTTC.

J is TRBJ2-1 and V is TRBV15; 9 nucleotides match TRBD2. J gave up 4 bases and V 0 bases, and 4 bases lay outside the gene matches. This CDR3 spans 16 amino acids. From germline, CDR1 is LNHNV and CDR2 YYDKDF (reference sequence). The CDR3 reads CATSRDRAGGYNEQFF. The CDR3, as DNA: TGTGCCACCAGCAGAGATAGGGCGGGAGGGTACAATGAGCAGTTCTTC.

The rearrangement links TRBV11-3 to TRBJ2-1; D not certain. Trimming removed 5 bases at V and 0 bases at J, with 11 bases between. Germline CDR1 and CDR2: SGHNT and YENEEA. There are 15 residues in the CDR3. The CDR3 nucleotides read TGTGCCAGCAGCGTCTCCCCGAGCTCCTACAATGAGCAGTTCTTC. It specifies CASSVSPSSYNEQFF.

The rearrangement joins TRBV29-1 to TRBJ2-7, with 11 bases matching TRBD2. Per germline, CDR1 SQVTM and CDR2 ANQGSEA. V shed 7 bases and J 0 bases; nucleotides not matched to a gene: 5. This CDR3 has 14 residues. The CDR3 DNA is TGCAGCGCCGGACTAGCGGGTCCCTCCTACGAGCAGTACTTC. It translates to CSAGLAGPSYEQYF.

This chain joins TRBV29-1 and TRBJ2-7; D gene uncertain. Trimming took 6 bases from V and 4 from J, leaving 16 bases between them. Germline CDR1 is SQVTM and CDR2 is ANQGSEA. This CDR3 comprises 13 residues. CDR3: CSVIRVGSYEQYF. CDR3 in DNA: TGCAGCGTCATCCGGGTGGGGTCTTACGAGCAGTACTTC.

The chain joins TRBV7-9 to TRBJ2-3; the D gene is possibly TRBD2 (5 bases). The CDR3 extends over 16 amino acids. Germline CDR1 reads SEHNR; CDR2 reads FQNEAQ (reference sequence). Trimming stripped 3 bases from V and 0 bases from J, with 13 bases between. CDR3 protein: CASSFLGEISTDTQYF. DNA for the CDR3: TGTGCCAGCAGCTTTCTCGGGGAGATCAGCACAGATACGCAGTATTTT.

To note about this clone: The germline gene is not matched at one end of the junction; a read error may be the cause. The rearrangement joins TRBV10-2 to TRBJ1-2; D gene uncertain. This CDR3 has 15 amino acids. Germline CDR1 WSHSY, CDR2 SAAADI. Here the CDR3 DNA reads TGCGCCAGCAGTGAGGGGGTCACCCCAAACTCTGGCTACACCTTC. It translates to CASSEGVTPNSGYTF.

V gene TRBV2 combines with J gene TRBJ1-4, with 8 bases fitting TRBD1. Germline-derived CDR1 and CDR2 are SNHLY and FYNNEI. J gave up 4 bases and V 5 bases, and 9 bases lay outside the gene matches. The CDR3 sequence is 16 residues long. The CDR3 DNA follows: TGTGCCAGCAGTACTGGGACAGGCCCAGTTAATGAAAAACTGTTTTTT. Translating gives CASSTGTGPVNEKLFF.

The count of this clone is one. This chain links TRBV27 with TRBJ2-1, with D perhaps TRBD1 (5 bases). The CDR3 loop spans 15 amino acids. Trimming removed 3 bases from V and 5 bases from J, with 14 bases in between. Looked up from germline, CDR1 is MNHEY and CDR2 is SMNVEV (reference sequence). For the CDR3, the DNA is TGTGCCAGCAGTTTCCTTGGGGCTTCGGACAATGAGCAGTTCTTC. Protein sequence: CASSFLGASDNEQFF.

V gene TRBV5-4 combines with J gene TRBJ2-7, with 16 nucleotides matching TRBD2. The CDR3 totals 16 residues. The V gene's germline CDR1 is SGHNT and CDR2 YYREEE (reference sequence). With V trimmed by 5 bases and J by 3 bases, 5 bases remained unmatched. CDR3 protein: CASSPGLAGGSYEQYF. The CDR3 DNA is TGTGCCAGCAGTCCGGGACTAGCGGGAGGGAGCTACGAGCAGTACTTC.

On this clone: The same CDR3 also results from other DNA sequences found in this sample. The rearrangement joins TRBV27 to TRBJ2-7; D is undetermined. Trimming removed 0 bases from V and 0 bases from J, with 6 bases in between. This CDR3 has 14 residues. Germline CDR1 MNHEY, CDR2 SMNVEV (reference sequence). The CDR3 spells CASSLSGGSYEQYF. The CDR3 bases are TGTGCCAGCAGTTTATCCGGCGGCTCCTACGAGCAGTACTTC.

Of note for this clone: The sample carries other DNA sequences with the same CDR3. The chain uses TRBV27 and TRBJ2-1; D is possibly TRBD1 (6 bases). With 3 bases removed from V and 4 bases from J, the gap between germline ends came to 10 bases. This CDR3 region has 14 residues. Per germline, CDR1 MNHEY and CDR2 SMNVEV (reference sequence). The CDR3 DNA reads as TGTGCCAGCAGTTTGTCAGGGGTATACAATGAGCAGTTCTTC. Its protein is CASSLSGVYNEQFF.

The V call is TRBV5-4, the J call TRBJ2-1, with D possibly TRBD2 on 5 matching bases. Per germline, CDR1 SGHNT and CDR2 YYREEE (reference sequence). V lost 1 base and J lost 8, with 10 bases in between. This CDR3 is 13 amino acids long. In DNA, the CDR3 is TGTGCCAGCAGCTTGATTACTAGGTATGAGCAGTTCTTC. This encodes CASSLITRYEQFF. The variable domain in full, completed from reference TRBV5-4 and TRBJ2-1, reads ETGVTQSPTHLIKTRGQQVTLRCSSQSGHNTVSWYQQALGQGPQFIFQYYREEENGRGNFPPRFSGLQFPNYSSELNVNALELDDSALYLCASSLITRYEQFFGPGTRLTVL.

The CDR3 DNA is TGTGCCAGTAGTGAAATTGGGCCGTACAATGAGCAGTTCTTC. Amino acid sequence: CASSEIGPYNEQFF. The chain employs TRBV19 and TRBJ2-1; unclear D gene. This CDR3 region has 14 residues. Germline CDR1 LNHDA, CDR2 SQIVND (reference sequence). V dropped 5 bases and J dropped 4 bases, with 12 bases sitting between them.

The V and J genes are TRBV7-2 and TRBJ1-1; weak D call: TRBD1 (6 bases). Germline values: CDR1 SGHTA, CDR2 FQGNSA. The CDR3 spans 12 residues. Trimming cost V 5 bases and J 10 bases, with 14 bases left between them. The CDR3 DNA follows: TGTGCCAGCAGCACAGGGAGAAATGGAGCTTTCTTT. Amino acids: CASSTGRNGAFF.

V is TRBV12-5 and J is TRBJ2-1, with D possibly matching TRBD2 (5 bases). The germline V gene encodes CDR1 LGHNT and CDR2 FRNRAP. The CDR3 loop spans 19 amino acids. V was trimmed by 3 bases and J by 0 bases, leaving 21 bases between them. CDR3 sequence: CASGFDVLLGRVSYNEQFF. The CDR3 nucleotides read TGTGCTAGTGGTTTCGATGTCTTACTAGGCAGAGTCTCCTACAATGAGCAGTTCTTC.

This chain joins TRBV29-1 and TRBJ2-7; D is tentatively TRBD1 or TRBD2 (5 bases each). V lost 6 bases and J lost 4, with 13 bases in between. The CDR3 has 12 amino acids. Germline V lookup: CDR1 SQVTM, CDR2 ANQGSEA. The CDR3 DNA reads as TGCAGCGTCGGGGCCTCCTCTTACGAGCAGTACTTC. It translates to CSVGASSYEQYF.

The chain joins TRBV7-9 to TRBJ2-7; weak D call: TRBD2 (5 bases). Trimming pared 1 base from V and 6 bases from J, leaving 7 bases between. The CDR3 is made up of 12 amino acids. CDR1 is SEHNR and CDR2 is FQNEAQ in the germline V gene (reference sequence). CDR3: CASSLDLAEQYF. DNA of the CDR3: TGTGCCAGCAGCTTAGACCTAGCCGAGCAGTACTTC.

V and J are TRBV19 and TRBJ1-1; 7 bases line up with TRBD1. This CDR3 region has 14 residues. The germline CDR1 and CDR2 sequences are LNHDA and SQIVND (reference sequence). The trim removed 5 bases at V and 7 bases at J, leaving 10 bases unmatched. As DNA, the CDR3 is TGTGCCAGTAGTGACCAGACAGGGAGCGGTGAAGCTTTCTTT. It is translated as CASSDQTGSGEAFF.